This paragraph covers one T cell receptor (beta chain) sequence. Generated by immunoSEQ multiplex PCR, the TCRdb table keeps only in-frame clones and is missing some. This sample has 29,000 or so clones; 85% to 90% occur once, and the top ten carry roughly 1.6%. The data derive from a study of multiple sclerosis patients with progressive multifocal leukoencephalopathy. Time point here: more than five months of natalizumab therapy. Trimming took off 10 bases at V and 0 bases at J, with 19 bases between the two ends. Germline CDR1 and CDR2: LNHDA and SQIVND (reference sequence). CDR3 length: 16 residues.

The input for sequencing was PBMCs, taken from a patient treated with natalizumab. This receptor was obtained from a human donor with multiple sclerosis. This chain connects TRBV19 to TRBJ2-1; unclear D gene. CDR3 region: CAIGPPTGLSYNEQFF. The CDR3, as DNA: TGTGCCATCGGGCCCCCCACTGGGCTCTCCTACAATGAGCAGTTCTTC.